Listed below are T cell receptor beta chains from one sample, sequenced in a study of graft-versus-host responses after intestinal transplantation. These TCRs' antigens remain unknown. Measured with immunoSEQ multiplex PCR; TCRdb has only the in-frame clones, and not every one. The table includes about 86,000 clones, 90% to 95% detected once. The starting material was unstimulated CD8+ T cells sorted from spleen or lymph node cells, obtained before intestinal transplant. These receptors all stem from a human donor who received an intestinal transplant. CDR3s include the opening cysteine and the closing phenylalanine or tryptophan. A D gene is named only where the DNA matches it firmly. For some rows the clone size is stated as once, few or many, or as a class when expanded; others skip it.

size: NA
V: TRBV25-1
D: TRBD2
J: TRBJ2-3
DNA: TGTGCCAGCAGTGAATATCCCCTACTAGCGGGAGATCGGGATACGCAGTATTTT
CDR3: CASSEYPLLAGDRDTQYF

size: NA
V: TRBV2
D: TRBD2
J: TRBJ2-7
DNA: TGTGCCAGCAGTGCGACGGGGGGGCTCTACGAGCAGTACTTC
CDR3: CASSATGGLYEQYF

size: NA
V: TRBV7-6
D: NA
J: TRBJ1-1
DNA: TGTGCCAGCAGACTGATGACAACGGCTGAAGCTTTCTTT
CDR3: CASRLMTTAEAFF

size: NA
V: TRBV4-3
D: TRBD1
J: TRBJ2-3
DNA: TGCGCCAGCAGCCCTAGCGTCGGGACAGGAGACGATACGCAGTATTTT
CDR3: CASSPSVGTGDDTQYF

size: NA
V: TRBV4-1
D: NA
J: TRBJ2-7
DNA: TGCGCCAGCAGCCAAGACAGGAGGATTATATCTAACTACGAGCAGTACTTC
CDR3: CASSQDRRIISNYEQYF

size: few
V: TRBV5-6
D: NA
J: TRBJ1-1
DNA: TGTGCCAGCAGCTTCACGGAGGCGAACACTGAAGCTTTCTTT
CDR3: CASSFTEANTEAFF

size: NA
V: TRBV5-1
D: NA
J: TRBJ1-5
DNA: TGCGCCAGCAGCTTAAACCCAGGGAATCAGCCCCAGCATTTT
CDR3: CASSLNPGNQPQHF

size: NA
V: TRBV5-1
D: NA
J: TRBJ2-7
DNA: TGCGCCAGCAGCCTCAAGGAGGGGATCTACCACGAGCAGTACTTC
CDR3: CASSLKEGIYHEQYF

size: NA
V: TRBV10-1
D: NA
J: TRBJ2-2
DNA: TGCGCCAGGAGGGAGGTGGTTGGTCTAGCGAAGAACACCGGGGAGCTGTTTTTT
CDR3: CARREVVGLAKNTGELFF

size: NA
V: TRBV13
D: NA
J: TRBJ1-1
DNA: TGTGCCAGCAGCTTTAGGGGGGGCCTAATGAACACTGAAGCTTTCTTT
CDR3: CASSFRGGLMNTEAFF

size: NA
V: TRBV13
D: NA
J: TRBJ1-2
DNA: TGTGCCAGCAGCTTAGCCCGGGGAACAGAATACTATGGCTACACCTTC
CDR3: CASSLARGTEYYGYTF

size: NA
V: TRBV2
D: TRBD1
J: TRBJ1-1
DNA: TGTGCCAGCAGTGAAGCCGGGACAGGAACAAACACTGAAGCTTTCTTT
CDR3: CASSEAGTGTNTEAFF

size: NA
V: TRBV13
D: NA
J: TRBJ2-3
DNA: TGTGCCAGCAGCTTAGGTAATGGGCCAGATACGCAGTATTTT
CDR3: CASSLGNGPDTQYF

size: NA
V: TRBV10-3
D: TRBD2
J: TRBJ2-2
DNA: TGTGCCATCAGTGGGCGGACTAGCGTGGGCGGGGAGCTGTTTTTT
CDR3: CAISGRTSVGGELFF

size: NA
V: TRBV7-9
D: NA
J: TRBJ2-2
DNA: TGTGCCAGCAGCCGGGAGAACACCGGGGAGCTGTTTTTT
CDR3: CASSRENTGELFF

size: NA
V: TRBV7-7
D: NA
J: TRBJ2-7
DNA: TGTGCCAGCAGCTTAGCAGGGGGCTACGAGCAGTACTTC
CDR3: CASSLAGGYEQYF

size: NA
V: TRBV6-6
D: TRBD1
J: TRBJ2-2
DNA: TGTGCCAGCAGTCCGGACAGGGGGAACACCGGGGAGCTGTTTTTT
CDR3: CASSPDRGNTGELFF

size: NA
V: TRBV7-9
D: TRBD1
J: TRBJ2-5
DNA: TGTGCCAGCAGCTTACGGGACAGCCAAGAGACCCAGTACTTC
CDR3: CASSLRDSQETQYF

size: NA
V: TRBV28
D: TRBD1
J: TRBJ2-7
DNA: TGTGCCAGCAGACGGACCGGGACAGGAACCTACGAGCAGTACTTC
CDR3: CASRRTGTGTYEQYF

size: once
V: TRBV5-4
D: TRBD1
J: TRBJ2-7
DNA: TGTGCCAGCAGCCACCCGGGACAGCAATCCTACGAGCAGTACTTC
CDR3: CASSHPGQQSYEQYF

size: NA
V: TRBV7-9
D: NA
J: TRBJ2-5
DNA: TGTGCCAGCAGCTTAGTGAACTGGCGGCAAGAGACCCAGTACTTC
CDR3: CASSLVNWRQETQYF

size: NA
V: TRBV15
D: NA
J: TRBJ1-3
DNA: TGTGCCACCAGCAGAGATGAGCCGTCAGAGGCCCTCTCTGGAAACACCATATATTTT
CDR3: CATSRDEPSEALSGNTIYF

size: NA
V: TRBV11-2
D: NA
J: TRBJ2-2
DNA: TGTGCCAGCAGCCCAGGGCGGGGGCGGGATAACACCGGGGAGCTGTTTTTT
CDR3: CASSPGRGRDNTGELFF

size: NA
V: TRBV28
D: TRBD2
J: TRBJ2-7
DNA: TGTGCCAGCAGTTTCAGTTTAGCGGGAGTTTGGAGCTCCTACGAGCAGTACTTC
CDR3: CASSFSLAGVWSSYEQYF

size: NA
V: TRBV21-1
D: NA
J: TRBJ1-5
DNA: TGTGCCAGCATAGGCAGAGACAACAGCAATCAGCCCCAGCATTTT
CDR3: CASIGRDNSNQPQHF

size: NA
V: TRBV5-1
D: TRBD2
J: TRBJ2-3
DNA: TGCGCCAGCAGCTTGCTAGCGGGAGGGCCTATTAGCACAGATACGCAGTATTTT
CDR3: CASSLLAGGPISTDTQYF

size: NA
V: TRBV18
D: NA
J: TRBJ1-1
DNA: TGTGCCAGCTCACACGCCCCTTTATTGGAGGAAGCGGCTTTCTTT
CDR3: CASSHAPLLEEAAFF

size: NA
V: TRBV15
D: NA
J: TRBJ2-5
DNA: TGTGCCACCAGCAGCCCTTCCACCGGGACACCCCATGAGACCCAGTACTTC
CDR3: CATSSPSTGTPHETQYF

size: NA
V: TRBV10-3
D: NA
J: TRBJ2-7
DNA: TGTGCCATCAGTGAGTCTTCGGACTTGCTACACGAGCAGTACTTC
CDR3: CAISESSDLLHEQYF

size: NA
V: TRBV23-1
D: TRBD1
J: TRBJ2-3
DNA: TGCGCCAAGATAGACAGGGATGAGAATACGCAGTATTTT
CDR3: CAKIDRDENTQYF

size: NA
V: TRBV4-1
D: NA
J: TRBJ2-7
DNA: TGCGCCAGCAGCCCTTCGACAGGCTACGAGCAGTACTTC
CDR3: CASSPSTGYEQYF

size: NA
V: TRBV2
D: NA
J: TRBJ1-5
DNA: TGTGCCAGCAGTGAACCCTCAGGGGACCAGCCCCAGCATTTT
CDR3: CASSEPSGDQPQHF

size: NA
V: TRBV4-1
D: NA
J: TRBJ2-7
DNA: TGCGCCAGCAGCCCTCAGGCCGAGCCCAGAAGCTTAGGGCAGTACTTC
CDR3: CASSPQAEPRSLGQYF

size: NA
V: TRBV4-3
D: TRBD1
J: TRBJ1-2
DNA: TGCGCCAGCAGCCAGGACAGGGGACACTATGGCTACACCTTC
CDR3: CASSQDRGHYGYTF

size: NA
V: TRBV9
D: NA
J: TRBJ1-3
DNA: TGTGCCAGCAGCGTAGCCGGGGCTGGAAACACCATATATTTT
CDR3: CASSVAGAGNTIYF

size: NA
V: TRBV7-8
D: TRBD1
J: TRBJ1-5
DNA: TGTGCCAGCAGCACGACAGGGGGCAATCAGCCCCAGCATTTT
CDR3: CASSTTGGNQPQHF

size: NA
V: TRBV6-5
D: TRBD2
J: TRBJ2-3
DNA: TGTGCCAGCAGAGAGCGGGGCCACACAGATACGCAGTATTTT
CDR3: CASRERGHTDTQYF

size: NA
V: TRBV13
D: TRBD2
J: TRBJ2-2
DNA: TGTGCCAGCAGCTTAGGGGTGGGGACTAGCCTCATCGCCGGGGAGCTGTTTTTT
CDR3: CASSLGVGTSLIAGELFF

size: NA
V: TRBV19
D: TRBD1
J: TRBJ1-2
DNA: TGTGCCAGTAGTATTTCGGGACAGGGTTTGAGCGGCTACACCTTC
CDR3: CASSISGQGLSGYTF

size: NA
V: TRBV28
D: NA
J: TRBJ2-5
DNA: TGTGCCAGCAGCTCCCTTTCGACAGACACGTACCAAGAGACCCAGTACTTC
CDR3: CASSSLSTDTYQETQYF

size: few
V: TRBV6-5
D: TRBD1
J: TRBJ1-2
DNA: TGTGCCAGCAGTTCACAACAGGGGAATGGCTACACCTTC
CDR3: CASSSQQGNGYTF

size: few
V: TRBV5-6
D: TRBD1
J: TRBJ2-2
DNA: TGTGCCAGCAGCTTCCGGACAGGATCCAACACCGGGGAGCTGTTTTTT
CDR3: CASSFRTGSNTGELFF

size: NA
V: TRBV25-1
D: NA
J: TRBJ2-7
DNA: TGTGCCAGCAGTCAAATCAGCTCCTACGAGCAGTACTTC
CDR3: CASSQISSYEQYF

size: NA
V: TRBV2
D: TRBD2
J: TRBJ2-7
DNA: TGTGCCAGCAGTGCAGGTTTAGCGGGAGAGTCCTACGAGCAGTACTTC
CDR3: CASSAGLAGESYEQYF

size: NA
V: TRBV9
D: NA
J: TRBJ2-4
DNA: TGTGCCAGCAGCGTAGGGGGAGGCCCAAACATTCAGTACTTC
CDR3: CASSVGGGPNIQYF

size: NA
V: TRBV12-5
D: TRBD1
J: TRBJ1-2
DNA: TGTGCTAGTGGTTTGGGTAACAGGGGGTACTATGGCTACACCTTC
CDR3: CASGLGNRGYYGYTF

size: once
V: TRBV19
D: NA
J: TRBJ1-1
DNA: TGTGCCAGTATCCGGGAAGGCCCCGCGGTGGACACTGAAGCTTTCTTT
CDR3: CASIREGPAVDTEAFF

size: NA
V: TRBV16
D: TRBD1
J: TRBJ1-1
DNA: TGTGCCAGCAGCCTTTACAAGGGGGCGGGGACTGAAGCTTTCTTT
CDR3: CASSLYKGAGTEAFF

size: NA
V: TRBV13
D: TRBD2
J: TRBJ2-2
DNA: TGTGCCAGCAGCTTAGGGGAAGGACTAGCGGCGAACACCGGGGAGCTGTTTTTT
CDR3: CASSLGEGLAANTGELFF

size: NA
V: TRBV19
D: NA
J: TRBJ2-3
DNA: TGTGCCAGTAGTATAGATCGTGTTACGCAGTATTTT
CDR3: CASSIDRVTQYF

size: NA
V: TRBV14
D: NA
J: TRBJ2-3
DNA: TGTGCCAGCAGCCGGGGACTTAATACGCAGTATTTT
CDR3: CASSRGLNTQYF

size: NA
V: TRBV9
D: NA
J: TRBJ2-7
DNA: TGTGCCAGCAGCGTAGGGGCAGGCTACTCCTACGAGCAGTACTTC
CDR3: CASSVGAGYSYEQYF

size: NA
V: TRBV27
D: TRBD2
J: TRBJ2-3
DNA: TGTGCCAGCAGTTTGTGGCTAGCGGGAGGGCCAGATACGCAGTATTTT
CDR3: CASSLWLAGGPDTQYF

size: NA
V: TRBV7-9
D: TRBD1
J: TRBJ1-2
DNA: TGTGCCAGCAGCGGGCCCGGGACAGGCAATGGCTACACCTTC
CDR3: CASSGPGTGNGYTF